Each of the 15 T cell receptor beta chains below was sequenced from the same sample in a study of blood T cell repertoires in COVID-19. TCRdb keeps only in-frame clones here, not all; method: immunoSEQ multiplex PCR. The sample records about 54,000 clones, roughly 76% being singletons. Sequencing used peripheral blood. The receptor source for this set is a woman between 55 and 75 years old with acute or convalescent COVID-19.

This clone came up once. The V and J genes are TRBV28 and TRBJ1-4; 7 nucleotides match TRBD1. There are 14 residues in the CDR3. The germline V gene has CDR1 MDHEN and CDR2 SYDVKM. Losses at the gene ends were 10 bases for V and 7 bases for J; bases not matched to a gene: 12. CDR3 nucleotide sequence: TGTGCCACAGCACCGGTTACAGGGGCTGAAAAACTGTTTTTT. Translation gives CATAPVTGAEKLFF.

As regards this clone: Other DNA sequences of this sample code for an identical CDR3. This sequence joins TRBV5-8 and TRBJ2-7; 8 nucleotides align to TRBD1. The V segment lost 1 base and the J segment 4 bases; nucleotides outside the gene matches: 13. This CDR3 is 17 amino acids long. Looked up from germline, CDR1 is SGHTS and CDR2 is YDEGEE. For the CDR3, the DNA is TGTGCCAGCAGCTTGAATACAGGGGGGACCTCCCTTTACGAGCAGTACTTC. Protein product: CASSLNTGGTSLYEQYF. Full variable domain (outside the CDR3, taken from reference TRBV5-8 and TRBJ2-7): EAGVTQSPTHLIKTRGQQATLRCSPISGHTSVYWYQQALGLGLQFLLWYDEGEERNRGNFPPRFSGRQFPNYSSELNVNALELEDSALYLCASSLNTGGTSLYEQYFGPGTRLTVT.

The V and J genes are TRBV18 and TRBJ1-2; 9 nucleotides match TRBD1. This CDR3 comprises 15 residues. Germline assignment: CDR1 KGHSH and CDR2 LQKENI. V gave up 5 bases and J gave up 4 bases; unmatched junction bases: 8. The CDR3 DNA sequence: TGTGCCAGCTCAACCTCCGGGACAGGGACCTATGGCTACACCTTC. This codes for CASSTSGTGTYGYTF.

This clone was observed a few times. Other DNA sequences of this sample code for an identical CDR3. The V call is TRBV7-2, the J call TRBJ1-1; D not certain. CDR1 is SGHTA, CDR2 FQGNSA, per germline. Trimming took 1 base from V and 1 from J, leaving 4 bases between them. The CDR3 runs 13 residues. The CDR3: CASSLERNTEAFF. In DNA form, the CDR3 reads TGTGCCAGCAGCTTAGAGAGGAACACTGAAGCTTTCTTT.

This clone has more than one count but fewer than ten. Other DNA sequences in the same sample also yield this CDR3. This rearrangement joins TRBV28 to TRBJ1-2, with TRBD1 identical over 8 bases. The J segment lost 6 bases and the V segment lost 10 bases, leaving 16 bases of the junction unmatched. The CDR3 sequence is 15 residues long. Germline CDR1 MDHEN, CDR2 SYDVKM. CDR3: CATDSAGGASHGYTF. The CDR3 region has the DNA TGTGCCACTGATTCCGCAGGGGGCGCATCACATGGCTACACCTTC.

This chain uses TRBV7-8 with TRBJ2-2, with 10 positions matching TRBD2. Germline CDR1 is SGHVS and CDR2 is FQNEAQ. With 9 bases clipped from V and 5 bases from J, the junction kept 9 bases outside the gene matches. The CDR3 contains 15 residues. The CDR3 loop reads CASGIPSGGTGELFF. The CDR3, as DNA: TGTGCCAGTGGTATCCCTAGCGGGGGTACCGGGGAGCTGTTTTTT.

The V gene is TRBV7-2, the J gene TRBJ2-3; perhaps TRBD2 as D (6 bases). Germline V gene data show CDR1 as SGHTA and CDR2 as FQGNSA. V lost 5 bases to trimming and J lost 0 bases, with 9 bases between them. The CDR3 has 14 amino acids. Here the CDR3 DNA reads TGTGCCAGCAGCCCCGGGACTAGCACAGATACGCAGTATTTT. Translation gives CASSPGTSTDTQYF.

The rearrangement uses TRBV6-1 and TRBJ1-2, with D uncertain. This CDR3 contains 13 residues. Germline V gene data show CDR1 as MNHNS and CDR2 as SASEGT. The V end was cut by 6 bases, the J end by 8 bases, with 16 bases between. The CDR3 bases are TGTGCCAGCAGCCCCGAAGAGACACGAGGCTACACCTTC. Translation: CASSPEETRGYTF.

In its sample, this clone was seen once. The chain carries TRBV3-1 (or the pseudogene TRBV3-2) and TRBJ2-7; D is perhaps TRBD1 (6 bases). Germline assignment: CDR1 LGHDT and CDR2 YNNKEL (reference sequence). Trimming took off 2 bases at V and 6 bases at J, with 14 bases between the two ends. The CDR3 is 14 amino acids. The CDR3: CASSQKTGFAEQYF. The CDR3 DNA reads TGTGCCAGCAGCCAAAAAACAGGGTTCGCCGAGCAGTACTTC.

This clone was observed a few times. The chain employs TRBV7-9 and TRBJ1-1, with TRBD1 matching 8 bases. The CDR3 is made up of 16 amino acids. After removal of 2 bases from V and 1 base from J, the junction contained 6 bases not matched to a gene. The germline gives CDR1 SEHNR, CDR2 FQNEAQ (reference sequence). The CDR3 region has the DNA TGTGCCAGCAGCTTAAGGTACGGGACAGGGAACACTGAAGCTTTCTTT. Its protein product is CASSLRYGTGNTEAFF.

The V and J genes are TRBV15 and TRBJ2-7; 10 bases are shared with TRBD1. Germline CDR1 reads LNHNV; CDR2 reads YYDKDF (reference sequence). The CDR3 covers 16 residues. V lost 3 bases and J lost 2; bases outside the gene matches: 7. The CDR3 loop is CATSSKTGGLPYEQYF. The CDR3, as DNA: TGTGCCACCAGCAGTAAGACAGGGGGCCTTCCCTACGAGCAGTACTTC.

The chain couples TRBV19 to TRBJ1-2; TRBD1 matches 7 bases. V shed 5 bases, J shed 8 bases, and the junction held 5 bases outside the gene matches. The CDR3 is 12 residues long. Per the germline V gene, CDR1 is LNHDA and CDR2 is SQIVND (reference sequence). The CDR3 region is CASSDRVEGYTF. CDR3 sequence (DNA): TGTGCCAGTAGTGACAGGGTGGAGGGCTACACCTTC. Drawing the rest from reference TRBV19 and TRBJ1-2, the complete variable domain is DGGITQSPKYLFRKEGQNVTLSCEQNLNHDAMYWYRQDPGQGLRLIYYSQIVNDFQKGDIAEGYSVSREKKESFPLTVTSAQKNPTAFYLCASSDRVEGYTFGSGTRLTVV.

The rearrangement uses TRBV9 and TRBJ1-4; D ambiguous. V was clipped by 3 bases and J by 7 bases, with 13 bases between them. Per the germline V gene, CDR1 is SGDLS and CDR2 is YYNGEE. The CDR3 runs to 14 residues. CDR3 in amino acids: CASSAGGRVEKLFF. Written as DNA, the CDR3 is TGTGCCAGCAGCGCCGGAGGAAGAGTTGAAAAACTGTTTTTT.

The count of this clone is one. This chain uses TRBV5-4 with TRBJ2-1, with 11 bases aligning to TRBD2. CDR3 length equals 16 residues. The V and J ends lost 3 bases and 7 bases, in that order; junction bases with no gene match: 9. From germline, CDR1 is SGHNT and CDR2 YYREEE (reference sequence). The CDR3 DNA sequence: TGTGCCAGCAGCTCCTTAGCGGGGGGGTTTACAAATGAGCAGTTCTTC. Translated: CASSSLAGGFTNEQFF.

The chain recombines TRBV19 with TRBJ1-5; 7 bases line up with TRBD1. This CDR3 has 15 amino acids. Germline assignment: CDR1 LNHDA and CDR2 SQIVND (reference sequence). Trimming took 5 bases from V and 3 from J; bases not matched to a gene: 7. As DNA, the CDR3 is TGTGCCAGTAGTCCCGACAGGGCGTTCAATCAGCCCCAGCATTTT. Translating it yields CASSPDRAFNQPQHF. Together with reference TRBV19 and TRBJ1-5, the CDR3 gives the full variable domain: DGGITQSPKYLFRKEGQNVTLSCEQNLNHDAMYWYRQDPGQGLRLIYYSQIVNDFQKGDIAEGYSVSREKKESFPLTVTSAQKNPTAFYLCASSPDRAFNQPQHFGDGTRLSIL.